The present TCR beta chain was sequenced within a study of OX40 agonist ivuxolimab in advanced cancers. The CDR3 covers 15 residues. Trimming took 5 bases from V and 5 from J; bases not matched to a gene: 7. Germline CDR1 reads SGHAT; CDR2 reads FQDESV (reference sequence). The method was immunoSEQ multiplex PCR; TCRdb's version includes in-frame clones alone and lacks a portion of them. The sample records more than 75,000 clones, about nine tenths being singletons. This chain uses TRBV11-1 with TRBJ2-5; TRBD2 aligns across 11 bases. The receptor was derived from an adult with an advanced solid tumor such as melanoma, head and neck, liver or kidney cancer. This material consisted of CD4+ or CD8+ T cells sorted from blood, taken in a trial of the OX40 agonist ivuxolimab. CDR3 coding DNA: TGTGCCAGCAGCGATCGACTAGCGGGGAGGGAGACCCAGTACTTC. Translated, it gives CASSDRLAGRETQYF.